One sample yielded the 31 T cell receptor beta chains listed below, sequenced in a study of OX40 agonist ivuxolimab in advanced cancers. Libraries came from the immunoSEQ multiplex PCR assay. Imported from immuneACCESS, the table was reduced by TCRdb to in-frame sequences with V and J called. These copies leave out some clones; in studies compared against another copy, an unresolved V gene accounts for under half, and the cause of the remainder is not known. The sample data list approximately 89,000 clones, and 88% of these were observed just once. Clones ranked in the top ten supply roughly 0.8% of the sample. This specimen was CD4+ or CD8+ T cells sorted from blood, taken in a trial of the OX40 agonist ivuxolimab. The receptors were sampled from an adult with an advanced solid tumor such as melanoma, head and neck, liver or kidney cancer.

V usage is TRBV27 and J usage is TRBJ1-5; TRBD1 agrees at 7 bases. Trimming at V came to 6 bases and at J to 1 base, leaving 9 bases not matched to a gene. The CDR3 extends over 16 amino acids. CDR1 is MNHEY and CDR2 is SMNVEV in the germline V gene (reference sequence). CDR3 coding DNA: TGTGCCAGCAGCGAAAGACAGGGCCTGAGCAATCAGCCCCAGCATTTT. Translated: CASSERQGLSNQPQHF.

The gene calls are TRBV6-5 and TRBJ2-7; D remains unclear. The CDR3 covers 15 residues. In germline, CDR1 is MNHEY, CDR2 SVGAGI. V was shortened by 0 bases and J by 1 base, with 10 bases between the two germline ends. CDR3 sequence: CASSYSSGYSYEQYF. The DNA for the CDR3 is TGTGCCAGCAGTTACTCGTCGGGCTATTCCTACGAGCAGTACTTC.

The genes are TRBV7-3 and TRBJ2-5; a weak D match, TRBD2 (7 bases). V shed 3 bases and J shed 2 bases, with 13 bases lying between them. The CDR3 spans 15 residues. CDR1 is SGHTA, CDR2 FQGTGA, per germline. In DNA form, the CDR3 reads TGTGCCAGCAGCTTCCAGGGAGGGGGGCAAGAGACCCAGTACTTC. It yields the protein CASSFQGGGQETQYF.

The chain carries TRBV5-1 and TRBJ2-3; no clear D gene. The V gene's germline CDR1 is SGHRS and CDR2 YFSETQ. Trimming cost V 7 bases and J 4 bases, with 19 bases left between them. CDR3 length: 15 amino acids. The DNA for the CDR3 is TGCGCCAGCCGACTCCAGGTATCGCAGGCAGATACGCAGTATTTT. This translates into CASRLQVSQADTQYF.

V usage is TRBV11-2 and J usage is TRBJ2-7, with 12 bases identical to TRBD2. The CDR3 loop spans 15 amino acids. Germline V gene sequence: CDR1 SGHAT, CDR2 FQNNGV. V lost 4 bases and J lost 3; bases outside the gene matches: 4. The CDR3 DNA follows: TGTGCCAGCAGCTCGGGACTAGCGGGTCTCTACGAGCAGTACTTC. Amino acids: CASSSGLAGLYEQYF.

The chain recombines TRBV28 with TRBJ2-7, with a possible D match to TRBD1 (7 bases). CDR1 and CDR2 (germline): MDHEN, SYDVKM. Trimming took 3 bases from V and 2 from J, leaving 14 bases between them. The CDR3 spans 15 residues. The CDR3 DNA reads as TGTGCCAGCAGTTTTGGCGGCAGGGGGGCCTACGAGCAGTACTTC. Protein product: CASSFGGRGAYEQYF.

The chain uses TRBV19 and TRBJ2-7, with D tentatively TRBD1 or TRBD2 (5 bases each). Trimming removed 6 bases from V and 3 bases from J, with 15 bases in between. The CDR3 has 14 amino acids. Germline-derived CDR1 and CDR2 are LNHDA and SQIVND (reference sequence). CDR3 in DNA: TGTGCCAGTAGCCCGGGACGGACTTACTACGAGCAGTACTTC. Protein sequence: CASSPGRTYYEQYF.

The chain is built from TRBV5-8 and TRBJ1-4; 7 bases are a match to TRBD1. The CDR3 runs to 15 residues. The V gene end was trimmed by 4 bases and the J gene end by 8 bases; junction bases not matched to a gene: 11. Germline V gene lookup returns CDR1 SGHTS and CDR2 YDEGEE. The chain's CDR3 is CASSLTGVKGEKLFF. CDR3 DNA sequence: TGTGCCAGCAGCCTAACAGGGGTAAAAGGCGAAAAACTGTTTTTT.

CDR3 DNA: TGTGCCAGCAGCTCAACAGGGGGCTGGGAGACCCAGTACTTC. Translated, it gives CASSSTGGWETQYF. The chain combines TRBV5-8 with TRBJ2-5; 9 bases align to TRBD1. The germline CDR1 and CDR2 sequences are SGHTS and YDEGEE. J gave up 5 bases and V 3 bases, and 5 bases lay outside the gene matches. The length of the CDR3 is 14 residues. Full variable domain (outside the CDR3, taken from reference TRBV5-8 and TRBJ2-5): EAGVTQSPTHLIKTRGQQATLRCSPISGHTSVYWYQQALGLGLQFLLWYDEGEERNRGNFPPRFSGRQFPNYSSELNVNALELEDSALYLCASSSTGGWETQYFGPGTRLLVL.

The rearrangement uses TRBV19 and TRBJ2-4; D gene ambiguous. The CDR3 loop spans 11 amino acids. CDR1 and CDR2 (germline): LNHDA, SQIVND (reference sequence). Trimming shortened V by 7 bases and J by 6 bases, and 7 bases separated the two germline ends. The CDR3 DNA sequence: TGTGCCAGTAAAAACGGAAACATTCAGTACTTC. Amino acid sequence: CASKNGNIQYF.

Here the CDR3 DNA reads TGTGCCAGCAGCCCTACACGAGGGACAGGGCAAAACATTCAGTACTTC. Amino acid sequence: CASSPTRGTGQNIQYF. V is TRBV4-2 and J is TRBJ2-4; 9 bases line up with TRBD1. This CDR3 contains 16 residues. Trimming at V came to 4 bases and at J to 5 bases, leaving 9 bases not matched to a gene. Germline V gene data show CDR1 as LGHNA and CDR2 as YNFKEQ.

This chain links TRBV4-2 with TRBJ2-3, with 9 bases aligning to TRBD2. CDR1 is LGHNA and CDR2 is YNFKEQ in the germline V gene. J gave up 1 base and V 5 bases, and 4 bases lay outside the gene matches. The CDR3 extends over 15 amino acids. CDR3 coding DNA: TGTGCCAGCAGCACGGCGGGAGGGGGCACAGATACGCAGTATTTT. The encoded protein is CASSTAGGGTDTQYF.

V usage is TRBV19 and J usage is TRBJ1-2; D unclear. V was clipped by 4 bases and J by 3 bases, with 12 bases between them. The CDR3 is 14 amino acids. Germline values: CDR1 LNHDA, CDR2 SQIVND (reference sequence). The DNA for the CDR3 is TGTGCCAGTAGTACTGGACGAAGGGACTATGGCTACACCTTC. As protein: CASSTGRRDYGYTF.

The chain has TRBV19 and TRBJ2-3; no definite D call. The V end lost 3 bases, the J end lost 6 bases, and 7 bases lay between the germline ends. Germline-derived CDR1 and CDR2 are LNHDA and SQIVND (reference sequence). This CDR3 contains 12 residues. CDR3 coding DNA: TGTGCCAGTAGTATGGCCGCGGATACGCAGTATTTT. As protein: CASSMAADTQYF.

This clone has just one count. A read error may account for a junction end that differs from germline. This CDR3 is CASSPDGTSGTDTQYF. The CDR3 bases are TGTGCCAGCAGCCCCGACGGGACTAGCGGGACAGATACACAGTATTTT. The chain recombines TRBV7-9 with TRBJ2-3, with 13 bases that match TRBD2. The germline CDR1 and CDR2 sequences are SEHNR and FQNEAQ (reference sequence). The CDR3 is made up of 16 amino acids.

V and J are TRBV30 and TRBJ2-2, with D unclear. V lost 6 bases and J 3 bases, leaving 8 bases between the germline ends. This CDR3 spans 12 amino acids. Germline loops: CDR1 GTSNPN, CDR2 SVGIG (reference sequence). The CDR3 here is CACNRYTGELFF. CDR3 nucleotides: TGTGCCTGTAACAGATACACCGGGGAGCTGTTTTTT.

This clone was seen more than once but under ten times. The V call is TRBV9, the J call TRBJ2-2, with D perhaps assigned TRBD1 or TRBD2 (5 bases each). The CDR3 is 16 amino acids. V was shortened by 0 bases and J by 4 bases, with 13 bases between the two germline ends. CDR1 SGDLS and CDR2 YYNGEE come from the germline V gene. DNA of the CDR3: TGTGCCAGCAGCGTAGCTGAGGGGCGTGCCACCGGGGAGCTGTTTTTT. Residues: CASSVAEGRATGELFF. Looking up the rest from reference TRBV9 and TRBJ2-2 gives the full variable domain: DSGVTQTPKHLITATGQRVTLRCSPRSGDLSVYWYQQSLDQGLQFLIQYYNGEERAKGNILERFSAQQFPDLHSELNLSSLELGDSALYFCASSVAEGRATGELFFGEGSRLTVL.

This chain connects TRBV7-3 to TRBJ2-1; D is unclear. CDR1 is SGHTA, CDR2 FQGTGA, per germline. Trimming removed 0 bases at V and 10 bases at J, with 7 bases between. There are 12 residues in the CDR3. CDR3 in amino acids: CASSLTGKEQFF. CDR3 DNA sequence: TGTGCCAGCAGCTTAACGGGTAAGGAGCAGTTCTTC. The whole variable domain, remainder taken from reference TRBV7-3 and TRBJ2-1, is GAGVSQTPSNKVTEKGKYVELRCDPISGHTALYWYRQSLGQGPEFLIYFQGTGAADDSGLPNDRFFAVRPEGSVSTLKIQRTERGDSAVYLCASSLTGKEQFFGPGTRLTVL.

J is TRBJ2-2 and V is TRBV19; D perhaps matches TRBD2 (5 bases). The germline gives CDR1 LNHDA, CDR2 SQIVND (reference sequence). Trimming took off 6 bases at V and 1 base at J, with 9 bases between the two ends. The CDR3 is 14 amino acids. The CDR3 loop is CASSPTRNTGELFF. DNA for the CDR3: TGTGCCAGTAGCCCCACTAGGAACACCGGGGAGCTGTTTTTT. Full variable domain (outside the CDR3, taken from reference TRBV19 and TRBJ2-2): DGGITQSPKYLFRKEGQNVTLSCEQNLNHDAMYWYRQDPGQGLRLIYYSQIVNDFQKGDIAEGYSVSREKKESFPLTVTSAQKNPTAFYLCASSPTRNTGELFFGEGSRLTVL.

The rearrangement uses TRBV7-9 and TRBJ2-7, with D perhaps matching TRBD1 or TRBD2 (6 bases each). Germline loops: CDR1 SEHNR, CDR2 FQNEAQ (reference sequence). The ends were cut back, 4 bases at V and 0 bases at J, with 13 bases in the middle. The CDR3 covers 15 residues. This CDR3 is CASSYPGATSYEQYF. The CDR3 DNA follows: TGTGCCAGCAGCTACCCGGGGGCTACCTCCTACGAGCAGTACTTC.

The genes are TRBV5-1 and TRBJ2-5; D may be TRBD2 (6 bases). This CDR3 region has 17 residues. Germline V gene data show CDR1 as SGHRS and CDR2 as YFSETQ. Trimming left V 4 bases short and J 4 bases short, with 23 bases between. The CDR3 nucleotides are TGCGCCAGCAGCAATTCCCGGTCGGGGGTTTGGGCAGAGACCCAGTACTTC. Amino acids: CASSNSRSGVWAETQYF.

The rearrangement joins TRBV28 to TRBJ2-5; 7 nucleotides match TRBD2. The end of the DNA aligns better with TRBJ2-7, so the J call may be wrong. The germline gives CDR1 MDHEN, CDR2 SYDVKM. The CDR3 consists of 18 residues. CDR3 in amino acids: CASKSNPWGSGTLYEQYF. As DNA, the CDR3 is TGTGCCAGCAAATCAAACCCGTGGGGGAGCGGGACCCTCTACGAGCAGTACTTC.

The CDR3 here is CASSQSGFEGVGYTF. The CDR3 DNA reads as TGTGCCAGTAGTCAAAGTGGATTCGAGGGTGTGGGCTACACCTTC. The V and J genes are TRBV19 and TRBJ1-2; D call uncertain. The CDR3 consists of 15 residues. The V gene's germline CDR1 is LNHDA and CDR2 SQIVND (reference sequence). Trimming removed 5 bases at V and 8 bases at J, with 21 bases between. Combining the CDR3 with reference TRBV19 and TRBJ1-2 gives the whole variable domain DGGITQSPKYLFRKEGQNVTLSCEQNLNHDAMYWYRQDPGQGLRLIYYSQIVNDFQKGDIAEGYSVSREKKESFPLTVTSAQKNPTAFYLCASSQSGFEGVGYTFGSGTRLTVV.

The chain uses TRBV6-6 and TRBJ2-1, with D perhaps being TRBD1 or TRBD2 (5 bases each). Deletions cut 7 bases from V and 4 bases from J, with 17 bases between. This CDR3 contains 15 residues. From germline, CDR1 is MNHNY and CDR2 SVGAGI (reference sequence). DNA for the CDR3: TGTGCCAGCACCTTCGGACAAGGACTGTACAATGAGCAGTTCTTC. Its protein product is CASTFGQGLYNEQFF.

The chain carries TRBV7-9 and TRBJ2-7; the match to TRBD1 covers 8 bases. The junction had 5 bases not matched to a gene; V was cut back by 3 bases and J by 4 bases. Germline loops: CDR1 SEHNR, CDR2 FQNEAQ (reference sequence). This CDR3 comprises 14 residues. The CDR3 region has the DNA TGTGCCAGCAGCTTGTCCCAGGGGGCATACGAGCAGTACTTC. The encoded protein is CASSLSQGAYEQYF.

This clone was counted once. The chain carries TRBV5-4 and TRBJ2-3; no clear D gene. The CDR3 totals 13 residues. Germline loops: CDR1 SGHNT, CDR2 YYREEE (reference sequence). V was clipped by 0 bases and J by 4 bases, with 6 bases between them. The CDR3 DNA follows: TGTGCCAGCAGCTTGGCCTTTGCAGATACGCAGTATTTT. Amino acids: CASSLAFADTQYF.

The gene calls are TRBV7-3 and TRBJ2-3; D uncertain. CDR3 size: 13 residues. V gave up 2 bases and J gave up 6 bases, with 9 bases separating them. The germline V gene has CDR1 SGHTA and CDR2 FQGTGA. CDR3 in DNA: TGTGCCAGCAGCTTATCAAGGATGGATACGCAGTATTTT. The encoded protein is CASSLSRMDTQYF.

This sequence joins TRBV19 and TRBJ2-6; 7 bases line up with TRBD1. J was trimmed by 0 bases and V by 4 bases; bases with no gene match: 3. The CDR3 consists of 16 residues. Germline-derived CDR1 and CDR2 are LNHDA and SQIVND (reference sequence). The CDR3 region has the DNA TGTGCCAGTAGTACTAACAGGGGCTCTGGGGCCAACGTCCTGACTTTC. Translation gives CASSTNRGSGANVLTF.

The CDR3 spells CASSPGSDSGNTIYF. The CDR3, as DNA: TGTGCCAGCAGCCCGGGGTCGGACTCTGGAAACACCATATATTTT. V is TRBV11-3 and J is TRBJ1-3; D call uncertain. Germline lookup yields CDR1 SGHNT and CDR2 YENEEA. V dropped 5 bases and J dropped 0 bases, with 11 bases sitting between them. The CDR3 totals 15 residues.

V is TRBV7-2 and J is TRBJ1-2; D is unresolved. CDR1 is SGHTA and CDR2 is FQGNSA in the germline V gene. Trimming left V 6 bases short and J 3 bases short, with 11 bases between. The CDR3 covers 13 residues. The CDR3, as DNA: TGTGCCAGCAGAAATGACTGGCACTATGGCTACACCTTC. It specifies CASRNDWHYGYTF.

This chain's CDR3 is CASSEGSGTLTQYF. CDR3 DNA sequence: TGTGCCAGCAGTGAAGGTTCTGGGACCCTTACGCAGTATTTT. The chain employs TRBV6-4 and TRBJ2-3, with D perhaps matching TRBD1 or TRBD2 (5 bases each). This CDR3 region has 14 residues. The V end was cut by 3 bases, the J end by 8 bases, with 15 bases between. Germline V CDR1 and CDR2: MRHNA, SNTAGT.